The 22 T cell receptor beta chains reported below all come from one sample, sequenced in a study of CD8 T cells in Susac syndrome. Random hexamers were used to reverse transcribe 0.5 to 1 ug of RNA. MiXCR was run by TCRdb on the immunoSEQ multiplex PCR reads, yielding one entry per CDR3 protein. This table has roughly 170,000 distinct CDR3 sequences, 93% appearing once. Input material: CD4+ T cells from PBMCs. These receptors came from a human donor with multiple sclerosis.

The V call is TRBV24-1, the J call TRBJ1-2; no firm D call. The germline V gene encodes CDR1 KGHDR and CDR2 SFDVKD. Trimming cost V 5 bases and J 7 bases, with 13 bases left between them. The CDR3 runs 13 residues. DNA for the CDR3: TGTGCCACCAGTGGGCCGGTGGACCGTGGCTACACCTTC. This translates into CATSGPVDRGYTF.

The rearrangement links TRBV15 to TRBJ2-5; D is undetermined. The CDR3 loop spans 12 amino acids. The V end was cut by 0 bases, the J end by 5 bases, with 4 bases between. Germline V gene sequence: CDR1 LNHNV, CDR2 YYDKDF (reference sequence). CDR3 sequence (DNA): TGTGCCACCAGCAGAGATAAGGAGACCCAGTACTTC. Residues: CATSRDKETQYF.

The J gene is TRBJ1-2, the V gene TRBV6-1; unclear D gene. Germline CDR1 MNHNS, CDR2 SASEGT. Trimming removed 0 bases at V and 3 bases at J, with 5 bases between. The CDR3 runs 13 residues. CDR3 bases: TGTGCCAGCAGTGAAGCGCGGGACTATGGCTACACCTTC. Translation: CASSEARDYGYTF.

The rearrangement joins TRBV18 to TRBJ1-2; no clear D. V dropped 1 base and J dropped 4 bases, with 13 bases sitting between them. Germline V gives CDR1 KGHSH, CDR2 LQKENI. This CDR3 contains 15 residues. CDR3 region: CASSPQDASGYGYTF. In DNA, the CDR3 is TGTGCCAGCTCACCACAGGACGCTAGCGGCTATGGCTACACCTTC.

The chain employs TRBV6-5 and TRBJ1-5; D remains unclear. From germline, CDR1 is MNHEY and CDR2 SVGAGI. The V and J ends lost 8 bases and 0 bases respectively, with 11 bases between them. The length of the CDR3 is 14 residues. The CDR3 coding sequence is TGTGCCAGCCGCGGCGGTAATAGCAATCAGCCCCAGCATTTT. Translation: CASRGGNSNQPQHF.

V usage is TRBV10-3 and J usage is TRBJ2-2, with 7 bases lining up with TRBD1. The CDR3 extends over 15 amino acids. CDR1 and CDR2 (germline): ENHRY, SYGVKD. V shed 10 bases, J shed 7 bases, and the junction held 15 bases outside the gene matches. The CDR3: CATENRGSPSGELFF. CDR3 nucleotide sequence: TGTGCCACTGAGAACAGGGGTAGTCCCAGCGGGGAGCTGTTTTTT.

The chain employs TRBV6-5 and TRBJ2-7; D could derive from TRBD1 or TRBD2 (6 bases each). V lost 10 bases to trimming and J lost 2 bases, with 15 bases between them. This CDR3 comprises 13 residues. The germline V gene has CDR1 MNHEY and CDR2 SVGAGI. The DNA for the CDR3 is TGTGCCACCCGCCGAGGGGGGACCTACGAGCAGTACTTC. Amino acids: CATRRGGTYEQYF.

The chain couples TRBV6-1 to TRBJ2-7; D ambiguous. CDR1 is MNHNS and CDR2 is SASEGT in the germline V gene. The CDR3 is made up of 16 amino acids. The germline V and J ends were trimmed by 6 bases and 2 bases, with 20 bases remaining between them. DNA of the CDR3: TGTGCCAGCAGGACTCAACCCGGCGGTGCAGCCTACGAGCAGTACTTC. Its protein product is CASRTQPGGAAYEQYF.

This clonotype showed up just once. V and J are TRBV28 and TRBJ1-2; 10 nucleotides match TRBD1. Trimming at V came to 3 bases and at J to 3 bases, leaving 1 base not matched to a gene. The CDR3 runs 14 residues. Germline CDR1 and CDR2: MDHEN and SYDVKM. The CDR3 nucleotides are TGTGCCAGCAGTTTGGGACAGGGGCACTATGGCTACACCTTC. It yields the protein CASSLGQGHYGYTF.

V gene TRBV28 combines with J gene TRBJ2-6; weak D call: TRBD2 (6 bases). CDR3 length: 17 amino acids. The ends were cut back, 7 bases at V and 1 base at J, with 17 bases in the middle. From germline, CDR1 is MDHEN and CDR2 SYDVKM. In DNA, the CDR3 is TGTGCCAGCACGACCGGGCGCGGGGTATCTGGGGCCAACGTCCTGACTTTC. Amino acids: CASTTGRGVSGANVLTF.

CDR3 in amino acids: CASSLGVGPTDTQYF. As DNA, the CDR3 is TGTGCCAGCAGTTTGGGGGTCGGCCCCACAGATACGCAGTATTTT. J is TRBJ2-3 and V is TRBV28, with D tentatively TRBD1 or TRBD2 (5 bases each). The germline V gene has CDR1 MDHEN and CDR2 SYDVKM. Trimming cost V 3 bases and J 2 bases, with 12 bases left between them. This CDR3 has 15 amino acids.

V usage is TRBV27 and J usage is TRBJ2-7, with a weak D call TRBD2 (7 bases). The CDR3 extends over 15 amino acids. Germline assignment: CDR1 MNHEY and CDR2 SMNVEV (reference sequence). The V end lost 7 bases, the J end lost 5 bases, and 21 bases lay between the germline ends. The CDR3 DNA sequence: TGTGCCAGCACCTCCTTAGGGGGGGCGACCAACGAGCAGTACTTC. It translates to CASTSLGGATNEQYF.

This clonotype has only one observation. The J gene is TRBJ1-1, the V gene TRBV20-1; 9 positions match TRBD1. Germline CDR1 reads DFQATT; CDR2 reads SNEGSKA (reference sequence). Trimming cost V 5 bases and J 6 bases; bases outside gene matches: 10. The CDR3 runs to 14 residues. The CDR3 region is CSAPKTGGRSEAFF. For the CDR3, the DNA is TGCAGTGCTCCGAAAACAGGGGGCCGATCTGAAGCTTTCTTT.

The gene calls are TRBV5-8 and TRBJ2-7; 9 bases map to TRBD1. Germline trimming cut 4 bases from V and 6 bases from J; bases unmatched to any gene: 8. CDR1 and CDR2 from the germline V gene are SGHTS and YDEGEE. The CDR3 totals 14 residues. The CDR3 protein is CASSRGQGGFEQYF. CDR3 nucleotides: TGTGCCAGCAGCCGGGGACAGGGAGGATTCGAGCAGTACTTC.

V is TRBV20-1 and J is TRBJ1-5, with TRBD1 identical over 7 bases. V lost 6 bases and J lost 9; bases outside the gene matches: 11. Germline values: CDR1 DFQATT, CDR2 SNEGSKA (reference sequence). The CDR3 runs to 13 residues. Here the CDR3 DNA reads TGCAGTGCCCTCGGACAGGAAACCGGGCCCCAGCATTTT. As protein: CSALGQETGPQHF.

This clonotype was recorded once. V gene TRBV2 combines with J gene TRBJ2-3; TRBD2 agrees at 11 bases. The CDR3 is made up of 17 amino acids. Germline CDR1 is SNHLY and CDR2 is FYNNEI. J lost 1 base, V lost 6 bases, and 9 bases had no gene match. The CDR3 loop is CASRALAGDGGTDTQYF. The CDR3 nucleotides are TGTGCCAGCAGAGCACTAGCGGGAGATGGGGGCACAGATACGCAGTATTTT.

The J gene is TRBJ2-1, the V gene TRBV2; D not certain. The CDR3 has 15 amino acids. Per germline, CDR1 SNHLY and CDR2 FYNNEI. The V end lost 0 bases, the J end lost 1 base, and 7 bases lay between the germline ends. As DNA, the CDR3 is TGTGCCAGCAGTGAAGCTATCGGTTCCTACAATGAGCAGTTCTTC. It yields the protein CASSEAIGSYNEQFF. The complete variable domain, with remaining parts taken from reference TRBV2 and TRBJ2-1, reads EPEVTQTPSHQVTQMGQEVILRCVPISNHLYFYWYRQILGQKVEFLVSFYNNEISEKSEIFDDQFSVERPDGSNFTLKIRSTKLEDSAMYFCASSEAIGSYNEQFFGPGTRLTVL.

This clonotype was observed once. The chain recombines TRBV2 with TRBJ1-6; D call uncertain. This CDR3 has 17 amino acids. V was cut by 6 bases and J by 5 bases, with 20 bases left in between. The germline V gene has CDR1 SNHLY and CDR2 FYNNEI. CDR3 sequence (DNA): TGTGCCAGCAGCCGATGGGCCTCAGAGGGCAATAATTCACCCCTCCACTTT. Amino acids: CASSRWASEGNNSPLHF.

The chain combines TRBV23-1 with TRBJ2-1, with 8 bases identical to TRBD2. TRBV23-1 is an ORF, and what it does is uncertain. The CDR3 extends over 14 amino acids. V shed 6 bases and J 8 bases; nucleotides not matched to a gene: 9. CDR3 nucleotides: TGCGCCAGCAGGGGGACTAGTGCCCTGGATGAGCAGTTCTTC. As protein: CASRGTSALDEQFF.

V is TRBV2 and J is TRBJ1-1; no firm D call. Germline-derived CDR1 and CDR2 are SNHLY and FYNNEI. V lost 8 bases and J lost 0, with 10 bases in between. The CDR3 has 13 residues. CDR3 nucleotide sequence: TGTGCCAGCGGAGGACTGATGAACACTGAAGCTTTCTTT. The encoded protein is CASGGLMNTEAFF.

This chain connects TRBV6-5 to TRBJ2-7; 10 positions agree with TRBD2. The CDR3 length is 14 residues. Per germline, CDR1 MNHEY and CDR2 SVGAGI. J was trimmed by 0 bases and V by 5 bases; bases with no gene match: 1. The CDR3 spells CASSLAGDSYEQYF. Written as DNA, the CDR3 is TGTGCCAGCAGTCTAGCGGGAGACTCCTACGAGCAGTACTTC.

The chain employs TRBV30 and TRBJ1-5; weak D call: TRBD1 (5 bases). Germline V gene data show CDR1 as GTSNPN and CDR2 as SVGIG (reference sequence). V was clipped by 4 bases and J by 8 bases, with 18 bases between them. This CDR3 contains 14 residues. CDR3 sequence (DNA): TGTGCCTGGAATCGGGACGGAGGGAAGGAGCCCCAGCATTTT. Translated: CAWNRDGGKEPQHF.